This T cell receptor (beta chain) stems from a study of blood T cells in healthy people across ages. Overall study results and limits: The lack of PBMC sorting stopped any conclusive naive versus antigen-experienced comparison.

PCR was performed a second time for about 7 to 12 cycles using a sample-barcoded 5' primer and a J-beta primer mix. Each CDR3 protein gets one entry after TCRdb re-called the 5' RACE reads with MiXCR. The table shows around 790,000 distinct CDR3 sequences, with roughly 44% occurring only once. A remark on this clonotype: Its specificity is not known.

CDR1 is LGHNA, CDR2 YSLEER, per germline. J gave up 0 bases and V 4 bases, and 12 bases lay outside the gene matches. The CDR3 is made up of 18 amino acids. This chain connects TRBV4-3 to TRBJ2-1; TRBD2 agrees at 7 bases. This TCR was recovered from a man aged 60 to 75 in good health. Sample: blood. CDR3: CASSPGPAGEGSYNEQFF. In nucleotides, the CDR3 is TGCGCCAGCAGCCCGGGACCGGCCGGGGAGGGCTCCTACAATGAGCAGTTCTTC.